Presented here are 14 T cell receptor beta chains from one specimen sequenced in a study of post-analysis software for immune sequencing data. Study results and limitations: Controls showed lower frequencies than patients for 4 or 5 TRBV segments, and TRBV5-6, TRBV5-1 and TRBV20-1 were among these.

Each TCR beta cDNA library carried unique molecular identifiers. MiXCR, run by TCRdb on the PCR reads, gives a single entry per CDR3 protein. The sample has a few hundred thousand distinct CDR3 sequences; around 40% are singletons. Their antigens are not known. The source material was blood. All receptors derive from a girl under 18 with multiple sclerosis.

The chain links TRBV28 to TRBJ2-5; TRBD1 matches 10 bases. V gave up 5 bases and J gave up 5 bases; unmatched junction bases: 8. Looked up from germline, CDR1 is MDHEN and CDR2 is SYDVKM. The CDR3 is made up of 15 amino acids. The CDR3: CASSPGTGEAETQYF. CDR3 nucleotides: TGTGCCAGCAGTCCGGGGACAGGGGAAGCGGAGACCCAGTACTTC.

The chain couples TRBV29-1 to TRBJ2-2; D is uncertain. Germline V lookup: CDR1 SQVTM, CDR2 ANQGSEA. Trimming took off 7 bases at V and 3 bases at J, with 12 bases between the two ends. The CDR3 is made up of 13 amino acids. The CDR3 sequence is CSAPKGDTGELFF. For the CDR3, the DNA is TGCAGCGCTCCGAAGGGTGACACCGGGGAGCTGTTTTTT.

The rearrangement uses TRBV7-8 and TRBJ2-3; D unclear. This CDR3 has 15 amino acids. Trimming removed 2 bases at V and 0 bases at J, with 9 bases between. Germline V gene data show CDR1 as SGHVS and CDR2 as FQNEAQ. CDR3 coding DNA: TGTGCCAGCAGCTTACGAGCGTCTAGCACAGATACGCAGTATTTT. This translates into CASSLRASSTDTQYF.

The rearrangement joins TRBV10-3 to TRBJ1-5; the match to TRBD1 covers 8 bases. Unmatched junction bases numbered 8, after V lost 6 bases and J lost 7 bases. The CDR3 totals 14 residues. Germline values: CDR1 ENHRY, CDR2 SYGVKD. CDR3 nucleotides: TGTGCCATCAGGTCAGGGGGCTTTGACCAGCCCCAGCATTTT. Protein: CAIRSGGFDQPQHF.

The J gene is TRBJ2-1, the V gene TRBV2, with TRBD2 as a possible D gene (6 bases). Trimming cost V 7 bases and J 8 bases, with 15 bases left between them. This CDR3 contains 13 residues. The germline V gene has CDR1 SNHLY and CDR2 FYNNEI. The CDR3 nucleotides are TGTGCCAGCAAGGAGGGGTTGGGGTATGAGCAGTTCTTC. The encoded protein is CASKEGLGYEQFF. Variable domain in full (rest from reference TRBV2 and TRBJ2-1): EPEVTQTPSHQVTQMGQEVILRCVPISNHLYFYWYRQILGQKVEFLVSFYNNEISEKSEIFDDQFSVERPDGSNFTLKIRSTKLEDSAMYFCASKEGLGYEQFFGPGTRLTVL.

A note on this clonotype: The junction and the germline gene differ at one end; a read error may be behind it. V and J are TRBV28 and TRBJ1-4, with D unclear. CDR1 is MDHEN, CDR2 SYDVKM, per germline. CDR3 length: 13 residues. CDR3 in amino acids: CASSLSENERLFF. CDR3 DNA sequence: TGTGCCAGCAGTTTATCCGAAAATGAAAGACTGTTTTTT. The whole variable domain, filled in from reference TRBV28 and TRBJ1-4, reads DVKVTQSSRYLVKRTGEKVFLECVQDMDHENMFWYRQDPGLGLRLIYFSYDVKMKEKGDIPEGYSVSREKKERFSLILESASTNQTSMYLCASSLSENERLFFGSGTQLSVL.

CDR3 DNA: TGCGCCAGCAGCCAAGGGAAAATCCGGGACAGGACCTACGAGCAGTACTTC. Its translation: CASSQGKIRDRTYEQYF. The genes are TRBV4-3 and TRBJ2-4, with 8 bases aligning to TRBD1. The better agreement between TRBJ2-7 and the DNA end casts doubt on the J call. The germline V gene has CDR1 LGHNA and CDR2 YSLEER. The CDR3 sequence is 17 residues long.

The chain joins TRBV20-1 to TRBJ2-1; 7 bases fit TRBD2. Germline CDR1 is DFQATT and CDR2 is SNEGSKA (reference sequence). The CDR3 has 15 residues. V was pared by 0 bases and J by 13 bases, with 15 bases of the junction left unmatched. The CDR3 DNA follows: TGCAGTGCTAGAGATGGGGGAAGCGGGGAGGAGACCCAGTTCTTC. It is translated as CSARDGGSGEETQFF.

This sequence joins TRBV7-8 and TRBJ2-7; D possibly uses TRBD1 or TRBD2 (6 bases each). Trimming cost V 8 bases and J 6 bases, with 32 bases left between them. The CDR3 loop spans 18 amino acids. Germline CDR1 reads SGHVS; CDR2 reads FQNEAQ. Here the CDR3 DNA reads TGTGCCAGCCTAGGTTTCCGGGGGCAGGTCCTTGGCGGAGTCGAGCAGTACTTC. Translated, it gives CASLGFRGQVLGGVEQYF. The full variable domain, completed using reference TRBV7-8 and TRBJ2-7, is GAGVSQSPRYKVAKRGQDVALRCDPISGHVSLFWYQQALGQGPEFLTYFQNEAQLDKSGLPSDRFFAERPEGSVSTLKIQRTQQEDSAVYLCASLGFRGQVLGGVEQYFGPGTRLTVT.

Regarding this clonotype: The junction departs from the called germline gene at one end, perhaps through a read error. This sequence joins TRBV10-2 and TRBJ2-4; D is perhaps TRBD2 (6 bases). The J call may not be correct, given that the DNA end is closer to TRBJ2-5. This CDR3 is 14 amino acids long. Germline lookup yields CDR1 WSHSY and CDR2 SAAADI. Written as DNA, the CDR3 is TGCGCCGGCAGTCAACCTACTAGCATGGAGACCCAGTACTTC. Protein product: CAGSQPTSMETQYF.

J is TRBJ2-5 and V is TRBV20-1; 7 positions match TRBD2. Germline V gene lookup returns CDR1 DFQATT and CDR2 SNEGSKA (reference sequence). This CDR3 spans 12 amino acids. The ends lost 5 bases at V and 4 bases at J; junction bases unmatched: 4. CDR3 sequence: CSAGGGPETQYF. DNA for the CDR3: TGCAGTGCTGGGGGGGGACCAGAGACCCAGTACTTC.

The chain joins TRBV7-2 to TRBJ2-7; a possible D gene is TRBD1 (5 bases). Near its end, the DNA agrees better with TRBJ2-5, so the J call may be wrong. In germline, CDR1 is SGHTA, CDR2 FQGNSA. The CDR3 has 12 amino acids. The DNA of the CDR3 is TGTGCCAGCAGTCCCAACAGGGAGACCCAGTACTTC. It translates to CASSPNRETQYF.

Remarks on this clonotype: Germline and junction disagree at one end, which may indicate a read error. This rearrangement joins TRBV2 to TRBJ2-1, with D possibly matching TRBD2 (5 bases). Germline assignment: CDR1 SNHLY and CDR2 FYNNEI. The CDR3 runs 11 residues. The CDR3 sequence is CTSSKIAEQFF. For the CDR3, the DNA is TGTACCAGCAGCAAAATAGCGGAGCAGTTCTTC.

This clonotype was found a few times. The chain employs TRBV4-3 and TRBJ2-7, with D possibly being TRBD2 (5 bases). The germline gives CDR1 LGHNA, CDR2 YSLEER. The V end lost 3 bases, the J end lost 3 bases, and 9 bases lay between the germline ends. The CDR3 runs 13 residues. CDR3: CASSHRLLYEQYF. CDR3 coding DNA: TGCGCCAGCAGCCACCGACTACTCTACGAGCAGTACTTC.